Sequencing of this T cell receptor (beta chain) was carried out in a study of blood T cell repertoires in COVID-19 (TCRdb year 2020). About the investigation overall: The collaborator samples originated in the United States, Italy and Spain and spanned the acute and convalescent phases of COVID-19. The prospective study material was composed of cDNA or gDNA derived from T cells, B-cell-depleted T cells, or PBMCs. A freely available public database, intended as a resource for researchers studying the immune response to SARS-CoV-2, is where the repertoires were released. The dataset comprised deeply sampled blood TCRbeta repertoires from subjects exposed to, actively infected with, or recovered from COVID-19. Sample metadata almost always included a de-identified subject ID, COVID-19 status, age in years and sex. Where HLA class I and class II types were available, the types were taken from metadata supplied by the sample provider, not from assay-based typing. Samples came from the ongoing ImmuneRACE study (first 160 participants) plus 1,254 subjects from 6 global collaborators. Study-wide conclusions, independent of this receptor: Clinical and demographic metadata were provided uncurated, with the amount varying by source and participant.

TCRbeta CDR3 regions were amplified from genomic DNA using the immunoSEQ Assay, a bias-controlled multiplex PCR. Regarding the original processing steps: The number of nucleated cells in each sample was estimated by amplification of reference gene primers within the assay. Sequence reads were collapsed and filtered to measure the absolute abundance of every unique TCRbeta CDR3 rearrangement. For each sample, productive Simpson clonality was calculated as the square root of Simpson's diversity index across productive rearrangements. Entries here come from immuneACCESS through TCRdb and include only in-frame sequences with V and J called. Some clones fail to appear in such tables; in the studies checked, an unresolved V gene covers under half of the shortfall, and the cause of the remainder is unknown. V and J calls plus clone size are reproduced from that table; the DNA served to infer D and trimming. This sample has some 170,000 clones in its table, and roughly 87% of those were observed once. Around 1.2% of the sample rests with the top ten.

This clone turned up a few times. The target of this receptor is not known. Base quality data are lacking; no much larger clone is found one base away. Enrolling through a virtual design, the prospective study's participants ranged in age from roughly 18 to 95 years and lived across 24 United States geographic areas. Cohort assignment in the prospective study relied on participant-reported clinical history from a screening survey and a study questionnaire. In the prospective study, mobile phlebotomists collected whole blood, serum and a nasopharyngeal or oropharyngeal swab from each participant. Participants in the prospective study had the option to provide additional blood draws and questionnaires over a 2-month period. Before DNA extraction, blood samples from the prospective study were shipped at room temperature or frozen. CDR1 and CDR2 are drawn from the germline V gene: KGHDR, SFDVKD. The germline V and J ends show losses of 7 bases and 6 bases respectively, and no gene match explains 7 bases of the junction. The CDR3 numbers 15 residues from cysteine through phenylalanine. The CDR3 DNA has 45 bases and is translated from base 1.

The receptor chain draws on TRBV24-1 and TRBJ2-2; the junction holds 10 bases that match TRBD1. Sequenced: PBMCs or T cells enriched from blood (not recorded which). This TCR was recovered from a human donor with acute COVID-19. The donor label of this sample is uncertain. The encoded CDR3 is CATSGTGDSPGELFF. The DNA is TGTGCCACCAGCGGGACAGGGGATTCCCCCGGGGAGCTGTTTTTT.